The next 10 T cell receptor beta chains were all read from a single sample in a study of cytomegalovirus exposure and HLA in healthy donors. 13 Jbeta primers and 60 Vbeta primers were used for the PCR. Generated by immunoSEQ multiplex PCR, the TCRdb table keeps only in-frame clones and is missing some. The profile shows 110,000 to 150,000 clones, around a tenth of them singletons. The sequencing sample was made of PBMCs. The source is a man aged 50 or older in good health and CMV-seronegative.

In its sample, this clone was seen a few times. The V call is TRBV18, the J call TRBJ1-1; D remains ambiguous. The V and J ends lost 2 bases and 4 bases respectively, with 14 bases between them. The CDR3 extends over 15 amino acids. The germline V gene encodes CDR1 KGHSH and CDR2 LQKENI. The CDR3, as DNA: TGTGCCAGCTCACCAGCGGCCAAAAGGTTCACTGAAGCTTTCTTT. It codes for CASSPAAKRFTEAFF.

This clone was detected only a few times. The V call is TRBV5-4, the J call TRBJ2-5; D is possibly TRBD2 (5 bases). V was cut by 9 bases and J by 5 bases, with 17 bases left in between. This CDR3 contains 13 residues. Germline-derived CDR1 and CDR2 are SGHNT and YYREEE (reference sequence). The CDR3 bases are TGTGCCACCCGAGGTCCGGGGATGGAGACCCAGTACTTC. Translated: CATRGPGMETQYF.

This chain connects TRBV4-1 to TRBJ2-1; 7 nucleotides match TRBD2. The germline gives CDR1 MGHRA, CDR2 YSYEKL. V was pared by 0 bases and J by 13 bases, with 6 bases of the junction left unmatched. This CDR3 contains 13 residues. CDR3 in amino acids: CASSQDDRGLQFF. The CDR3 DNA follows: TGCGCCAGCAGCCAAGATGATCGGGGACTACAGTTCTTC.

The V gene is TRBV5-1, the J gene TRBJ2-7; D is possibly TRBD2 (6 bases). This CDR3 comprises 14 residues. The ends were cut back, 3 bases at V and 3 bases at J, with 13 bases in the middle. The germline gives CDR1 SGHRS, CDR2 YFSETQ. The chain's CDR3 is CASSSRERYYEQYF. CDR3 sequence (DNA): TGCGCCAGCAGCTCTCGGGAGAGATACTACGAGCAGTACTTC.

CDR3 in DNA: TGTGCCAGCAGGAGGGACAGGGCTTCGAACACTGAAGCTTTCTTT. This gives the protein CASRRDRASNTEAFF. The chain links TRBV2 to TRBJ1-1; 9 bases line up with TRBD1. CDR1 is SNHLY, CDR2 FYNNEI, per germline. This CDR3 contains 15 residues. Trimming took 6 bases from V and 1 from J; bases not matched to a gene: 6. Filled out from reference TRBV2 and TRBJ1-1, the complete variable domain reads EPEVTQTPSHQVTQMGQEVILRCVPISNHLYFYWYRQILGQKVEFLVSFYNNEISEKSEIFDDQFSVERPDGSNFTLKIRSTKLEDSAMYFCASRRDRASNTEAFFGQGTRLTVV.

This chain links TRBV5-6 with TRBJ2-5; 8 bases are shared with TRBD1. V was clipped by 4 bases and J by 2 bases; unmatched bases: 4. CDR3 size: 14 residues. CDR1 is SGHDT, CDR2 YYEEEE, per germline. As DNA, the CDR3 is TGTGCCAGCAGCCTCGGACAGGGACAAGAGACCCAGTACTTC. Its translation is CASSLGQGQETQYF.

This clone has only a few counts. The chain is built from TRBV5-6 and TRBJ2-7, with 7 bases matching TRBD2. The CDR3 runs 17 residues. With 0 bases clipped from V and 0 bases from J, the junction kept 9 bases outside the gene matches. In germline, CDR1 is SGHDT, CDR2 YYEEEE. The CDR3 DNA reads TGTGCCAGCAGCTTGGGAGCTAGCGGCCGTAGCTCCTACGAGCAGTACTTC. The encoded protein is CASSLGASGRSSYEQYF.

This clone was seen a handful of times. The chain joins TRBV27 to TRBJ1-2; D gene uncertain. Germline lookup yields CDR1 MNHEY and CDR2 SMNVEV (reference sequence). The CDR3 runs to 14 residues. V was pared by 7 bases and J by 2 bases, with 14 bases between. CDR3 loop: CASTWVEVNYGYTF. CDR3 DNA: TGTGCCAGCACATGGGTGGAGGTGAACTATGGCTACACCTTC.

This clone was seen a few times. The chain links TRBV5-8 to TRBJ2-7, with D possibly being TRBD1 (6 bases). Looked up from germline, CDR1 is SGHTS and CDR2 is YDEGEE. V lost 1 base, J lost 6 bases, and 14 bases lay in between. The length of the CDR3 is 14 residues. The CDR3 spells CASSLRTGLSEQYF. CDR3 nucleotide sequence: TGTGCCAGCAGCTTGCGCACAGGGCTGTCCGAGCAGTACTTC. The whole variable domain, remainder taken from reference TRBV5-8 and TRBJ2-7, is EAGVTQSPTHLIKTRGQQATLRCSPISGHTSVYWYQQALGLGLQFLLWYDEGEERNRGNFPPRFSGRQFPNYSSELNVNALELEDSALYLCASSLRTGLSEQYFGPGTRLTVT.

The rearrangement links TRBV28 to TRBJ2-5; 8 nucleotides match TRBD1. Germline V gene sequence: CDR1 MDHEN, CDR2 SYDVKM. V trimming: 4 bases; J trimming: 2 bases; junction bases outside the gene matches: 6. There are 15 residues in the CDR3. The CDR3: CASSSRTGWQETQYF. As DNA, the CDR3 is TGTGCCAGCAGTTCCCGGACAGGGTGGCAAGAGACCCAGTACTTC.